This T cell receptor (beta chain) was obtained from a study of beta chain features in type 1 diabetes listed by TCRdb under 2018. For the study in its entirety: Patients and healthy donors did not differ in mean age, gender distribution, total cell number or subset yield. Regulatory and stem cell-like memory subsets were obtained from only 8 patients and roughly eight healthy donors, while naive and central memory subsets were obtained from all 30 or so donors. A total of some 100,000,000 sorted cells were examined across all samples, and a strong correlation was observed between cell number per subset and RNA yield. In the study, TCRB repertoires of sorted circulating CD4+ T cell subsets from recently diagnosed type 1 diabetes patients were compared with those of matched healthy donors.

Each donor gave one peripheral blood draw, averaging approximately 0.11 L, which was collected into heparinised tubes. A BD FACSAria II was used to sort naive, central memory, regulatory and stem cell-like memory CD4+ T cells with a panel that included CD45RO, CCR7, CD25, CD127, CD95 and CD27. All sorted populations exceeded 95% purity. Right away, PBMCs were isolated by Lymphoprep density gradient centrifugation and were stained directly, with no culture step. So that batch effects would be minimized, each experiment stained and sorted samples in pairs, pairing one healthy donor with one patient. A single count supports this clone. What antigen it recognizes has not been identified. No qualities accompany the bases; no much larger clone lies one base away. Points the paper makes about the study in general: PCR may preferentially amplify shorter templates, but because patient and control samples were amplified and corrected together, any resulting skew would affect both groups equally. Only small numbers of individuals were included in the HLA sub-analyses, which left unresolved whether HLA type had any influence on TCRB rearrangement. Naive, central memory and regulatory TCRB repertoires appeared more similar among patients than among healthy donors. At VDJ recombination sites, patients with type 1 diabetes made fewer insertions and deleted more nucleotides, a pattern implying thymic rearrangement abnormalities. Type 1 diabetes patients showed a moderate but significant shortening of TCRB CDR3 length in all four CD4+ subsets. Because cDNA was sequenced instead of genomic DNA, activated cells with high expression could be over-represented, although the groups did not differ in activation or CD3 levels.

All of the isolated RNA was reverse transcribed with the High Capacity cDNA Reverse Transcription Kit, so expressed TCRB transcripts were sequenced. Naive, central memory and regulatory T cell samples underwent deep immunoSEQ sequencing, averaging about 3.3 million total reads per sample. After sorted cells were lysed in RLT buffer, RNA was extracted with DNase-treated RNeasy Micro or Mini kits, with the choice depending on cell number. Each cell subset was processed on its own to prevent cross-contamination, while patient and healthy donor samples were processed together. TCRB sequences were amplified from cDNA with the immunoSEQ multiplex PCR, producing 87-bp fragments spanning the CDR3 region. Sequencing of the amplicons was performed on the Illumina HiSeq platform. Per the authors' processing: Synthetic template baselines were used to correct PCR bias computationally, reads within Hamming distance 2 were collapsed, and singletons that could not be merged were discarded. Reads were aligned against IMGT to assign V, D and J genes, CDR3 length and insertions or deletions at six rearrangement sites. Clonotype counts were normalized to sorted cell number within each subset before computing true diversity and Gini coefficients with the tcR R package. Repertoire sharing was quantified using the overlap coefficient calculated on TCRB nucleotide sequences. As a proxy for the pre-selection repertoire, out-of-frame TCRB sequences from naive cells were analyzed. TCRdb obtained this table from immuneACCESS and retained in-frame rearrangements with V and J assigned. These tables miss some clones; where compared with another copy, unresolved V genes account for less than half of the shortfall, and the remainder is unexplained. For V, J and clone size, that table is used; D and trimming come from the DNA. This sample comprises hundreds of thousands of clones, around 65% of them detected only once. Clones ranked in the top ten supply about 0.05% of the sample.

V and J are truncated by 3 bases and 7 bases respectively, leaving an intervening sequence of 10 bases. Inclusive of the bounding cysteine and phenylalanine, the CDR3 is 12 residues long. Here the CDR3 DNA is all that survives: 36 bases in frame from base 1. As encoded in the germline V gene, CDR1 is SGHTA while CDR2 is FQGNSA. This chain joins TRBV7-2 to TRBJ2-7; too little of a D gene remains to name it. Input material: naive CD4+ T cells from blood. The cell subset or site label on this specimen signifies: true naive CD4+ T cells. The clonotype originates from a man aged 30 to 45 in good health. DNA sequence: TGTGCCAGCAGCTTTGAGGTTGGGGAGCAGTACTTC. Its translation reads: CASSFEVGEQYF.